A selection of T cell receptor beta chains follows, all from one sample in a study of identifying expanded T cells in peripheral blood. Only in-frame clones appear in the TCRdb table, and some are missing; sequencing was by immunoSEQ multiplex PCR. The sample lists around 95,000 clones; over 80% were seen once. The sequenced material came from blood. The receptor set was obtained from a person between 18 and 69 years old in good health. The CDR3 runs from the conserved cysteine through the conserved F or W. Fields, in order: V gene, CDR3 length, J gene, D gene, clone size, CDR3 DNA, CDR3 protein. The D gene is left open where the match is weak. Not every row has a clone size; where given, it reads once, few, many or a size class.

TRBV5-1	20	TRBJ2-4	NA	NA	TGCGCCAGCAGCCAAGGGGCGATAACTCAGTGGCCTCTAGCCAAAAACATTCAGTACTTC	CASSQGAITQWPLAKNIQYF
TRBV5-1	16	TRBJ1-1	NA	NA	TGCGCCAGCAGCCAAAGGGGTAGGACCGGGGACACTGAAGCTTTCTTT	CASSQRGRTGDTEAFF
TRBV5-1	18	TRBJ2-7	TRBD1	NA	TGCGCCAGCAGCTTGCGTAGTACGGGACAGGGGCCCCCCTACGAGCAGTACTTC	CASSLRSTGQGPPYEQYF
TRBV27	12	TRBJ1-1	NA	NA	TGTGCCAGCAGAAAAGGGGCAAGTGAAGCTTTCTTT	CASRKGASEAFF
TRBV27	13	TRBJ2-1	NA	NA	TGTGCCAGCAGTTTTTCGACAGACAATGAGCAGTTCTTC	CASSFSTDNEQFF
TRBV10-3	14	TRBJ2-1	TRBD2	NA	TGTGCCACCGCCGGGACTAGTGTTCCCAATGAGCAGTTCTTC	CATAGTSVPNEQFF
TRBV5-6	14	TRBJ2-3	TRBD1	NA	TGTGCCAGCAGCCCACGACAGGGGCGAGTTACGCAGTATTTT	CASSPRQGRVTQYF
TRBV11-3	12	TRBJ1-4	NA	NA	TGTGCCAGCAGCTTTGGAGGTGAAAAACTGTTTTTT	CASSFGGEKLFF
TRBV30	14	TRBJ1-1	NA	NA	TGTGCCTGGGGCAGGACCTTAAGGAACACTGAAGCTTTCTTT	CAWGRTLRNTEAFF
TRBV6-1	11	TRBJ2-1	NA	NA	TGTGCCAGCTTGATCTACAATGAGCAGTTCTTC	CASLIYNEQFF
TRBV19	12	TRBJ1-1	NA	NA	TGTGCCAGTAGTCCCGGGGGCACTGAAGCTTTCTTT	CASSPGGTEAFF
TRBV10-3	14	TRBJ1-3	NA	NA	TGTGCCATCAGTGACCGAGGCTCTGGAAACACCATATATTTT	CAISDRGSGNTIYF
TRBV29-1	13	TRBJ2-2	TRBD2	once	TGCAGCGGAGGGAGGGGGAACACCGGGGAGCTGTTTTTT	CSGGRGNTGELFF
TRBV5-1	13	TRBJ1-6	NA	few	TGCGCCAGCAGCTTGGGGGGACGGTCACCCCTCCACTTT	CASSLGGRSPLHF
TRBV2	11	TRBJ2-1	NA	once	TGTGCCAGCAGTGGCCACAATGAGCAGTTCTTC	CASSGHNEQFF
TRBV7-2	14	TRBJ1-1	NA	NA	TGTGCCAGCAGCTTACAGGTTACGGACACTGAAGCTTTCTTT	CASSLQVTDTEAFF
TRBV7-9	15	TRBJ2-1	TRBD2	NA	TGTGCCAGCAGCTTAGGAGCGGGAGCTTTAGATGAGCAGTTCTTC	CASSLGAGALDEQFF
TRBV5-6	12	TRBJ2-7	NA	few	TGTGCCAGCAGCTTCCGAACCTACGAGCAGTACTTC	CASSFRTYEQYF
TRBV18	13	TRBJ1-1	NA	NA	TGTGCCAGCCTCCAGGGGCGGAACACTGAAGCTTTCTTT	CASLQGRNTEAFF
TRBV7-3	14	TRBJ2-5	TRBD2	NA	TGTGCCAGCAGCTTGACTAGCGGGAAGCAGACCCAGTACTTC	CASSLTSGKQTQYF
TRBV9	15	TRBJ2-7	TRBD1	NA	TGTGCCAGCAGCCCCCTTGGGGGACAGGCCTACGAGCAGTACTTC	CASSPLGGQAYEQYF
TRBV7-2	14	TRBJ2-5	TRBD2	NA	TGTGCCAGCAGCCCGACTAGCGGGGGGGAGACCCAGTACTTC	CASSPTSGGETQYF
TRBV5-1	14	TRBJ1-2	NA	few	TGCGCCAGCAACCCCGGACGCGGGGACTATGGCTACACCTTC	CASNPGRGDYGYTF
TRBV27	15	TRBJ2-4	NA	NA	TGTGCCAGCAGTCCACGACAGAACGCCAAAAACATTCAGTACTTC	CASSPRQNAKNIQYF
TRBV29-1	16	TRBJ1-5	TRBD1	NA	TGCAGCGTTGTTCAGGGGGCGAAGATCTTTGGGGAGCCCCAGCATTTT	CSVVQGAKIFGEPQHF
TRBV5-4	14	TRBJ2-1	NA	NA	TGTGCCAGCAGCTTGACAGGGTCTCACAATGAGCAGTTCTTC	CASSLTGSHNEQFF
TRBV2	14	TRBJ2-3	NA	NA	TGTGCCAGCAGGGAGCGGTTAAGCACAGATACGCAGTATTTT	CASRERLSTDTQYF
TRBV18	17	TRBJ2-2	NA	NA	TGTGCCAGCTCACCAAGTTTGGGCCCGCGAAACACCGGGGAGCTGTTTTTT	CASSPSLGPRNTGELFF
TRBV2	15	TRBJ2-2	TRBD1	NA	TGTGCCAGCAGCCCCGGGACAGTTTATTCCGGGGAGCTGTTTTTT	CASSPGTVYSGELFF
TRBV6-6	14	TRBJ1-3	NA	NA	TGTGCCAGCAGTTACGACTTGGGGGCTTACACCATATATTTT	CASSYDLGAYTIYF
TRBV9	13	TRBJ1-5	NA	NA	TGTGCCAGCAGCGCGAACACGGGTCAGCCCCAGCATTTT	CASSANTGQPQHF
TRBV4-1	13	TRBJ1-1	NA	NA	TGCGCCAGCAGCCAAGATTCGGGAACTGAAGCTTTCTTT	CASSQDSGTEAFF
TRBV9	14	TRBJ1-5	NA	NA	TGTGCCAGCAGCGCCCAAGGAAGCAATCAGCCCCAGCATTTT	CASSAQGSNQPQHF
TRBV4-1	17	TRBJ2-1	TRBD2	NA	TGCGCCAGCAGCCAAGACCCGGGGGGACTAGCGGGGCTTGAGCAGTTCTTC	CASSQDPGGLAGLEQFF
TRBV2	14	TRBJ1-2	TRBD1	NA	TGTGCCAGCAGTGCACAGGGGATATCCTATGGCTACACCTTC	CASSAQGISYGYTF
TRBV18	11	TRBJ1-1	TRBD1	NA	TGTGCCAGCTCACCGGACAGGGAAGCTTTCTTT	CASSPDREAFF
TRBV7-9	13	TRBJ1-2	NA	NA	TGTGCCAGCAGCTTTATCGGGTTTGCGGGCTACACCTTC	CASSFIGFAGYTF
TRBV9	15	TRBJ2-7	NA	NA	TGTGCCAGCAGCAAATTGGGGGGACAAAACTACGAGCAGTACTTC	CASSKLGGQNYEQYF
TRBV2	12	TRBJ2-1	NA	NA	TGTGCCAGCAGTTTCTCCGACATGGCGGAGTTCTTC	CASSFSDMAEFF
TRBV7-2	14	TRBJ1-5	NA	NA	TGTGCCAGCGGTGGGGGCGGGGGCAATCAGCCCCAGCATTTT	CASGGGGGNQPQHF
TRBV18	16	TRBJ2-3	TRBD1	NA	TGTGCCAGCTCACCTCGGACAGGGGATGGAACAGATACGCAGTATTTT	CASSPRTGDGTDTQYF
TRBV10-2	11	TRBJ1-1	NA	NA	TGCGCCAGCAAGGGGAACACTGAAGCTTTCTTT	CASKGNTEAFF
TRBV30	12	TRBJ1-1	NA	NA	TGTGCCTGGAGTGCCTACCGCACTGAAGCTTTCTTT	CAWSAYRTEAFF
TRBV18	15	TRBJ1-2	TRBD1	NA	TGTGCCAGCTCGCCTGGACAGGGGGTAGGGTATGGCTACACCTTC	CASSPGQGVGYGYTF
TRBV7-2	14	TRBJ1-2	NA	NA	TGTGCCAGCAGCCCCCGCGGAGGGGCGGTTGGCTACACCTTC	CASSPRGGAVGYTF
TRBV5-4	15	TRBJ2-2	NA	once	TGTGCCAGCAGCTTGAACAGAGCGAACACCGGGGAGCTGTTTTTT	CASSLNRANTGELFF
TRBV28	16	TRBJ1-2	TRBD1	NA	TGTGCCAGCGCCGAACCTCCGGGACAGTCTAACTATGGCTACACCTTC	CASAEPPGQSNYGYTF
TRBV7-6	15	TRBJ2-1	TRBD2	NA	TGTGCCAGCAGCTTTGGGACTAGCGGGTACAATGAGCAGTTCTTC	CASSFGTSGYNEQFF